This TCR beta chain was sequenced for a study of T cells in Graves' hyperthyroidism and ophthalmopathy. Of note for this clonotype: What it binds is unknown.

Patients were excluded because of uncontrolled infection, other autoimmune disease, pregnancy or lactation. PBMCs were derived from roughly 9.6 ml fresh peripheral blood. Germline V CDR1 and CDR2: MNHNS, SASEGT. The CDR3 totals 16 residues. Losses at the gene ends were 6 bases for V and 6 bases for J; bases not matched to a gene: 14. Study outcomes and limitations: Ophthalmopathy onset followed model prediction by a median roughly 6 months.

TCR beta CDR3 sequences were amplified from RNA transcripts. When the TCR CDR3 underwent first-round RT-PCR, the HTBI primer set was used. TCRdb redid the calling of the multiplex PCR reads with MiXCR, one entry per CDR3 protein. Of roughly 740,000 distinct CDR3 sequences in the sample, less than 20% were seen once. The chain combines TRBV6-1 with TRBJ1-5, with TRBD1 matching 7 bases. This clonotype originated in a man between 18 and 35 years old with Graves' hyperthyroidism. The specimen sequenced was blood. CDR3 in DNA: TGTGCCAGCAGACCACACGGACAGGCGGGGAGTCAGCCCCAGCATTTT. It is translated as CASRPHGQAGSQPQHF.